Listed here are 25 T cell receptor beta chains from one sample, sequenced in a study of T cell responses to AZD1222 COVID-19 vaccine. Profiled with immunoSEQ multiplex PCR; TCRdb holds only in-frame clones, not every one. The profile shows 94,000 or so clones, 80% to 90% of them singletons. The sequences come from peripheral blood, collected on day 0 of AZD1222 vaccination. The receptors shown here come from an adult in good health.

The chain links TRBV18 to TRBJ1-3; D unresolved. This CDR3 is 17 amino acids long. The V gene's germline CDR1 is KGHSH and CDR2 LQKENI. V was clipped by 6 bases and J by 0 bases, with 18 bases between them. The CDR3 DNA follows: TGTGCCAGCTCTCAATGGAGCATGAGAGCCTCTGGAAACACCATATATTTT. The encoded protein is CASSQWSMRASGNTIYF.

V is TRBV18 and J is TRBJ1-3; D gene unclear. Per germline, CDR1 KGHSH and CDR2 LQKENI. The CDR3 runs 15 residues. Trimming took off 0 bases at V and 0 bases at J, with 6 bases between the two ends. The CDR3 spells CASSPPNFSGNTIYF. In DNA form, the CDR3 reads TGTGCCAGCTCACCACCGAACTTCTCTGGAAACACCATATATTTT.

The rearrangement links TRBV6-6 to TRBJ2-7, with TRBD2 identical over 12 bases. The CDR3 is 15 amino acids. The germline V gene encodes CDR1 MNHNY and CDR2 SVGAGI (reference sequence). V dropped 10 bases and J dropped 4; count of bases not matched to a gene: 11. CDR3 region: CATKLLAGGPYEQYF. CDR3 bases: TGTGCCACTAAACTTCTAGCGGGGGGGCCTTACGAGCAGTACTTC.

The chain has TRBV14 and TRBJ2-2, with D possibly matching TRBD1 (6 bases). Per the germline V gene, CDR1 is SGHDN and CDR2 is FVKESK. CDR3 length: 16 residues. Trimming cost V 1 base and J 2 bases, with 11 bases left between them. The CDR3 protein is CASSQVWGLNTGELFF. The DNA for the CDR3 is TGTGCCAGCAGCCAAGTGTGGGGGCTTAACACCGGGGAGCTGTTTTTT.

This rearrangement joins TRBV7-2 to TRBJ2-7; no reliable D call. The germline V gene encodes CDR1 SGHTA and CDR2 FQGNSA. The CDR3 runs 15 residues. V lost 5 bases to trimming and J lost 5 bases, with 19 bases between them. This CDR3 reads CASSEEVRVVNEQYF. In DNA form, the CDR3 reads TGTGCCAGCAGCGAAGAGGTACGAGTGGTAAACGAGCAGTACTTC.

V usage is TRBV2 and J usage is TRBJ1-6, with D unresolved. The length of the CDR3 is 13 residues. Per the germline V gene, CDR1 is SNHLY and CDR2 is FYNNEI. V lost 2 bases and J 7 bases, leaving 6 bases between the germline ends. CDR3 sequence: CASSEFPNSPLHF. For the CDR3, the DNA is TGTGCCAGCAGTGAATTCCCGAATTCACCCCTCCACTTT.

This rearrangement joins TRBV6-5 to TRBJ1-1, with 7 bases identical to TRBD1. Germline assignment: CDR1 MNHEY and CDR2 SVGAGI. The V gene end was trimmed by 4 bases and the J gene end by 7 bases; junction bases not matched to a gene: 3. CDR3 size: 12 residues. The CDR3: CASSLTGFEAFF. For the CDR3, the DNA is TGTGCCAGCAGTTTGACAGGGTTTGAAGCTTTCTTT.

The V call is TRBV2, the J call TRBJ2-7; TRBD2 matches at 7 bases. This CDR3 spans 18 amino acids. V was clipped by 8 bases and J by 2 bases; unmatched bases: 21. In germline, CDR1 is SNHLY, CDR2 FYNNEI. The CDR3 DNA sequence: TGTGCCAGCCACCCCCCGCCGGGGGGTTCCGGCATCCCCTACGAGCAGTACTTC. Protein product: CASHPPPGGSGIPYEQYF.

The chain has TRBV7-9 and TRBJ2-7; either TRBD1 or TRBD2 may supply D (6 bases each). V was shortened by 5 bases and J by 3 bases, with 17 bases between the two germline ends. In germline, CDR1 is SEHNR, CDR2 FQNEAQ (reference sequence). CDR3 length: 15 amino acids. The CDR3 sequence: CASSDRLGGHYEQYF. In DNA, the CDR3 is TGTGCCAGCAGCGACAGGTTAGGGGGGCACTACGAGCAGTACTTC.

The CDR3 DNA reads TGTGCCAGCAGCCCCAGGGACGTCTACAATGAGCAGTTCTTC. Amino acids: CASSPRDVYNEQFF. V gene TRBV2 combines with J gene TRBJ2-1; D tentatively fits TRBD1 or TRBD2 (5 bases each). The V gene lost 6 bases and the J gene lost 3 bases, with 12 bases spanning the gap. Germline values: CDR1 SNHLY, CDR2 FYNNEI. This CDR3 has 14 residues.

This chain joins TRBV29-1 and TRBJ2-7; D ambiguous. Germline V gene lookup returns CDR1 SQVTM and CDR2 ANQGSEA. Trimming took 0 bases from V and 5 from J, leaving 14 bases between them. The CDR3 has 14 residues. The CDR3 loop is CSVEEPGITHEQYF. CDR3 DNA: TGCAGCGTTGAAGAACCTGGTATTACCCACGAGCAGTACTTC.

The CDR3 region is CASSLAGALRGNTIYF. The CDR3 DNA sequence: TGCGCCAGCAGCTTGGCGGGGGCCTTAAGGGGCAACACCATATATTTT. This sequence joins TRBV5-1 and TRBJ1-3, with a tentative D call TRBD1 (6 bases). CDR1 is SGHRS, CDR2 YFSETQ, per germline. CDR3 length equals 16 residues. V was clipped by 0 bases and J by 7 bases, with 17 bases between them.

This sequence joins TRBV5-4 and TRBJ1-2; D uncertain. This CDR3 region has 14 residues. The germline gives CDR1 SGHNT, CDR2 YYREEE (reference sequence). V lost 0 bases and J 4 bases, leaving 10 bases between the germline ends. In nucleotides, the CDR3 is TGTGCCAGCAGCTTGGCCGAACTGAGCTATGGCTACACCTTC. This encodes CASSLAELSYGYTF.

The V gene is TRBV20-1, the J gene TRBJ1-6; possible D gene TRBD1, 5 bases. CDR3 length: 15 residues. Germline CDR1 reads DFQATT; CDR2 reads SNEGSKA (reference sequence). The ends were cut back, 3 bases at V and 2 bases at J, with 11 bases in the middle. The CDR3 DNA reads as TGCAGTGCTAGTGGCGAGGACACCTATAATTCACCCCTCCACTTT. It encodes CSASGEDTYNSPLHF.

This sequence joins TRBV27 and TRBJ2-7, with D tentatively TRBD1 (5 bases). The CDR3 spans 15 residues. Germline assignment: CDR1 MNHEY and CDR2 SMNVEV (reference sequence). V was clipped by 8 bases and J by 0 bases, with 17 bases between them. The CDR3 loop is CASWGEGESSYEQYF. The CDR3 coding sequence is TGTGCCAGCTGGGGCGAAGGGGAATCCTCCTACGAGCAGTACTTC.

The chain employs TRBV7-9 and TRBJ1-1; no firm D call. This CDR3 has 15 amino acids. The germline gives CDR1 SEHNR, CDR2 FQNEAQ (reference sequence). The ends were cut back, 1 base at V and 1 base at J, with 10 bases in the middle. DNA for the CDR3: TGTGCCAGCAGCTTAGGAAGTTCCAGGAACACTGAAGCTTTCTTT. The encoded protein is CASSLGSSRNTEAFF.

This sequence joins TRBV30 and TRBJ1-2; weak D call: TRBD1 (5 bases). V was clipped by 1 base and J by 5 bases, with 17 bases between them. The CDR3 consists of 15 residues. Germline CDR1 and CDR2: GTSNPN and SVGIG (reference sequence). CDR3 nucleotide sequence: TGTGCCTGGAGTGAATGGGCTCTGAAGGGGTATGGCTACACCTTC. Amino acid sequence: CAWSEWALKGYGYTF.

This clone showed up just once. V usage is TRBV14 and J usage is TRBJ2-7; D tentatively fits TRBD1 or TRBD2 (5 bases each). This CDR3 has 16 amino acids. Trimming pared 4 bases from V and 7 bases from J, leaving 23 bases between. Germline loops: CDR1 SGHDN, CDR2 FVKESK. CDR3 nucleotides: TGTGCCAGCAGCCTGACCGGGACCGCAAATCTGGGGGAGCAGTACTTC. Translating it yields CASSLTGTANLGEQYF.

The chain joins TRBV5-1 to TRBJ2-2; TRBD1 matches at 10 bases. The CDR3 spans 17 residues. The germline gives CDR1 SGHRS, CDR2 YFSETQ. The trim removed 4 bases at V and 4 bases at J, leaving 10 bases unmatched. CDR3 region: CASSRQGAVDATGELFF. The CDR3 DNA reads as TGCGCCAGCAGCCGACAGGGGGCTGTCGATGCCACCGGGGAGCTGTTTTTT. The full variable domain, in which reference TRBV5-1 and TRBJ2-2 provide the parts outside the CDR3, is KAGVTQTPRYLIKTRGQQVTLSCSPISGHRSVSWYQQTPGQGLQFLFEYFSETQRNKGNFPGRFSGRQFSNSRSEMNVSTLELGDSALYLCASSRQGAVDATGELFFGEGSRLTVL.

This clone came up once. This chain uses TRBV5-6 with TRBJ1-4; 9 bases line up with TRBD1. J gave up 0 bases and V 4 bases, and 7 bases lay outside the gene matches. The CDR3 contains 17 residues. The V gene's germline CDR1 is SGHDT and CDR2 YYEEEE. CDR3 amino acids: CASSAGQGIATNEKLFF. CDR3 DNA: TGTGCCAGCAGCGCGGGACAGGGAATTGCAACTAATGAAAAACTGTTTTTT.

This clone appeared a single time. Written as DNA, the CDR3 is TGTGCCAGCAGCTCGTCGACAGGGGCAATCACAGATACGCAGTATTTT. Its protein is CASSSSTGAITDTQYF. The chain couples TRBV7-6 to TRBJ2-3; 8 positions match TRBD1. Germline lookup yields CDR1 SGHVS and CDR2 FNYEAQ. V trimming: 4 bases; J trimming: 2 bases; junction bases outside the gene matches: 8. This CDR3 comprises 16 residues.

The chain couples TRBV7-9 to TRBJ1-6; D remains unclear. CDR1 is SEHNR and CDR2 is FQNEAQ in the germline V gene (reference sequence). V shed 4 bases and J shed 6 bases, with 1 base lying between them. This CDR3 has 11 residues. The CDR3 protein is CASSSNSPLHF. The CDR3 DNA reads as TGTGCCAGCAGCTCTAATTCACCCCTCCACTTT.

The V and J genes are TRBV4-2 and TRBJ2-3; a weak D match, TRBD1 (5 bases). The germline V and J ends were trimmed by 3 bases and 6 bases, with 10 bases remaining between them. The CDR3 extends over 13 amino acids. Germline lookup yields CDR1 LGHNA and CDR2 YNFKEQ. The CDR3 DNA reads as TGTGCCAGCAGCCAGGCCAGGGTGGATACGCAGTATTTT. Protein sequence: CASSQARVDTQYF.

The chain has TRBV6-5 and TRBJ2-7, with TRBD1 matching over 9 bases. CDR3 length: 14 amino acids. Germline loops: CDR1 MNHEY, CDR2 SVGAGI. Germline trimming cut 3 bases from V and 3 bases from J; bases unmatched to any gene: 3. This CDR3 reads CASSYTTGGYEQYF. In nucleotides, the CDR3 is TGTGCCAGCAGTTATACGACAGGGGGCTACGAGCAGTACTTC.

This chain links TRBV7-8 with TRBJ2-7, with D possibly TRBD1 on 6 matching bases. The CDR3 runs to 14 residues. Germline loops: CDR1 SGHVS, CDR2 FQNEAQ. Trimming removed 3 bases from V and 1 base from J, with 10 bases in between. CDR3 in DNA: TGTGCCAGCAGCTTGGTCCAGGGGTCCTACGAGCAGTACTTC. Translation gives CASSLVQGSYEQYF.